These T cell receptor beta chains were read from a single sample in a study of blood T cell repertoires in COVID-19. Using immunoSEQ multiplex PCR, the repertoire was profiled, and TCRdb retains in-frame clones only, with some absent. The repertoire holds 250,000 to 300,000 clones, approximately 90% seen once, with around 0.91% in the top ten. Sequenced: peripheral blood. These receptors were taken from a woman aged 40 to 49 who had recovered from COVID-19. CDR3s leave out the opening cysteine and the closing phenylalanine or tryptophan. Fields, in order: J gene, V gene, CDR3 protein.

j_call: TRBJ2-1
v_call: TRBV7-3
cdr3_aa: ASSLFGGSRTDNEQF

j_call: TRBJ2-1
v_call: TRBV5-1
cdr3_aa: ASRPGRGRDEQF

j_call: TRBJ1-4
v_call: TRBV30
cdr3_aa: AWSDRVGEKLF

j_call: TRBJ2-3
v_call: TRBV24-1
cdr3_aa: ATSVWREGGTDTQY

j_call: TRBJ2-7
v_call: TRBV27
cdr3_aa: ASSFVRLASYEQY

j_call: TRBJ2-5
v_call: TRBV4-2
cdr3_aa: ASSQRDRAGRETQY

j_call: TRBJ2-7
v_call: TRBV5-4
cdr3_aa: ASSLGTGHYEQY

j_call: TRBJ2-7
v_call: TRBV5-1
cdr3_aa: ASSSPTSGHYEQY

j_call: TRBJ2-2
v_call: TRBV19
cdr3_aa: ASGPQGVRTGELF

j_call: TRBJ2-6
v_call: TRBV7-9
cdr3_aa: ASSWMTGVEANVLT

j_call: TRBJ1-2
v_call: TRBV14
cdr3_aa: ASSQDGAYYGYT

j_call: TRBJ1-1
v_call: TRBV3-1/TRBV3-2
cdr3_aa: ASSQGATEAF

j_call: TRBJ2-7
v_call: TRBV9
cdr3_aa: ASGPSGSRYEQY

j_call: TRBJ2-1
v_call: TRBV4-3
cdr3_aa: ASSQDPRGADEQF

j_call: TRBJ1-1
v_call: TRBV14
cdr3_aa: ASSRRLAAGTEAF

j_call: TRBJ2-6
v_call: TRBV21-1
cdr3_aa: ARIDRAGANVLT

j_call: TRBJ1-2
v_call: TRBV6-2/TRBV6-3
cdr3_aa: ASNPPGQGGYGYT

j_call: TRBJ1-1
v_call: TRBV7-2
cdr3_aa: ASSDGGGTEAF